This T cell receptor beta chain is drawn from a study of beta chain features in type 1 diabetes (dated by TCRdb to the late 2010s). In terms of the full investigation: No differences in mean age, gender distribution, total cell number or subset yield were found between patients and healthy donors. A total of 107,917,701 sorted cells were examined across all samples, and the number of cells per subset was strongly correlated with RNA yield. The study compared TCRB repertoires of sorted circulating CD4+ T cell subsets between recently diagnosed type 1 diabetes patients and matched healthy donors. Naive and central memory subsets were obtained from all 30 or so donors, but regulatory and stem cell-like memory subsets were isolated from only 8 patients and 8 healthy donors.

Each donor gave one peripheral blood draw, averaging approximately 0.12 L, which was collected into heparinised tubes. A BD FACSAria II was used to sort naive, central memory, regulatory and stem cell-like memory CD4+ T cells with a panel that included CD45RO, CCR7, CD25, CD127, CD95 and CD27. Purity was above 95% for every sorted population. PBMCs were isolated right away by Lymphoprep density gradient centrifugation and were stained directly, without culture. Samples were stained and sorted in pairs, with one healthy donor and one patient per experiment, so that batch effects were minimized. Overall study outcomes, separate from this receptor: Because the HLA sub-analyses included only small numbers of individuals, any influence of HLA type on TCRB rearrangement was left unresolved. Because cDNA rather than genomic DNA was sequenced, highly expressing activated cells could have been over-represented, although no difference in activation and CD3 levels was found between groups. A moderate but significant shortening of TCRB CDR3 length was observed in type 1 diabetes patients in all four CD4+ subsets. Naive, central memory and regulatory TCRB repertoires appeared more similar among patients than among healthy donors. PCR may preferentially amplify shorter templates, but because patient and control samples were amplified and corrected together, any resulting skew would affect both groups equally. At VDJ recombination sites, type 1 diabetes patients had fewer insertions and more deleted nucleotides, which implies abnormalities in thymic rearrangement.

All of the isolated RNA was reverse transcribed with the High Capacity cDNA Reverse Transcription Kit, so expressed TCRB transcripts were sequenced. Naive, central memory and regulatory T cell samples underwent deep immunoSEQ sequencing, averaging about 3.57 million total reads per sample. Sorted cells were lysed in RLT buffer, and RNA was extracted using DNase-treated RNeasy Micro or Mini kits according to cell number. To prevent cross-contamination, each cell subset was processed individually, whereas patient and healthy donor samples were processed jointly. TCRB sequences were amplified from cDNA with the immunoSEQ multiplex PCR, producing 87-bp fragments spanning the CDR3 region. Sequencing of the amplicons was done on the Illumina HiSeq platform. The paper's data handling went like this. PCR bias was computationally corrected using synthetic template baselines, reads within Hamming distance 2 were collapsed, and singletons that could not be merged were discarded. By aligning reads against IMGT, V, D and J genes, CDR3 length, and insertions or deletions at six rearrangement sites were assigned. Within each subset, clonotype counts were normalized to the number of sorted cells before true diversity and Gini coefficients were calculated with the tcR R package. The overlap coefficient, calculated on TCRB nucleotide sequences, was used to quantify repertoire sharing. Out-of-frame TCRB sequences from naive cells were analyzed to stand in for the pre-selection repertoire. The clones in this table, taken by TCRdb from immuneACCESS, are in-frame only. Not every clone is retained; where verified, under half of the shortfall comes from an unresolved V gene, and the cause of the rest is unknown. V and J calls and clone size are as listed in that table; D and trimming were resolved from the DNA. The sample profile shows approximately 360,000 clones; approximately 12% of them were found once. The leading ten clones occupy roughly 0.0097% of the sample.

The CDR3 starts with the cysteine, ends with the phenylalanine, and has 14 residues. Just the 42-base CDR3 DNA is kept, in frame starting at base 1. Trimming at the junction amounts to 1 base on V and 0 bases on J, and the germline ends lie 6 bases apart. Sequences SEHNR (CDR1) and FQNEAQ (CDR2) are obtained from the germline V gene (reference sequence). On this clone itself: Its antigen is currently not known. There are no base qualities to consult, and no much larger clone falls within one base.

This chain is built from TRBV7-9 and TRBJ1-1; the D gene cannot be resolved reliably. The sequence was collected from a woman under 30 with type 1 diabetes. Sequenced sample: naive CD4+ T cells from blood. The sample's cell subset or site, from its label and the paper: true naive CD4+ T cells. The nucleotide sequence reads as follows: TGTGCCAGCAGCTTAGGGGCCCTGAACACTGAAGCTTTCTTT. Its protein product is CASSLGALNTEAFF.